This T cell receptor (beta chain) emerged from a study of blood T cell repertoires in COVID-19. Study context: The cDNA or gDNA used as material had been derived from T cells, B-cell-depleted T cells, or PBMCs.

The authors' processing: Scientists estimated how many nucleated cells there were by amplifying reference gene primers. Assay used: immunoSEQ multiplex PCR; TCRdb lists only in-frame clones, some missing. V, J and clone size were drawn from that table, and D and trimming were deduced from the DNA. This sample has about 200,000 clones; 80% to 85% occur once, and the top ten carry 25% to 35%. Input material: peripheral blood. The source of this sequence is a man aged 35-49 years with acute or convalescent COVID-19.

The CDR3, as DNA: TGTGCCAGCAGTGAAGAAGGGGGCTTCGACGAGCAGTACTTC. Translated, it gives CASSEEGGFDEQYF. The chain joins TRBV2 to TRBJ2-7, with 7 bases lining up with TRBD1. Germline CDR1 SNHLY, CDR2 FYNNEI. V lost 1 base and J lost 5; bases outside the gene matches: 5. The CDR3 consists of 14 residues.